The 16 T cell receptor beta chains below come from one sample, sequenced in a study of cytomegalovirus exposure and HLA in healthy donors. The PCR used 60 Vbeta and 13 Jbeta primers. Clones were sequenced by immunoSEQ multiplex PCR, and TCRdb holds only the in-frame ones, with some missing. The ten most abundant clones cover 6.5% of a sample with fewer than 200,000 clones. The sample consisted of PBMCs. The receptor set was obtained from a man in his thirties or forties in good health and CMV-seronegative.

The gene calls are TRBV7-8 and TRBJ2-2, with no clear D. Deletions cut 1 base from V and 5 bases from J, with 11 bases between. CDR1 SGHVS and CDR2 FQNEAQ come from the germline V gene. The CDR3 extends over 15 amino acids. This CDR3 reads CASSLVRVLTGELFF. CDR3 coding DNA: TGTGCCAGCAGCTTAGTACGGGTTCTTACCGGGGAGCTGTTTTTT. Drawing the rest from reference TRBV7-8 and TRBJ2-2, the complete variable domain is GAGVSQSPRYKVAKRGQDVALRCDPISGHVSLFWYQQALGQGPEFLTYFQNEAQLDKSGLPSDRFFAERPEGSVSTLKIQRTQQEDSAVYLCASSLVRVLTGELFFGEGSRLTVL.

CDR3 residues: CASISTGTENSYEQYF. The CDR3 nucleotides read TGTGCCAGCATCTCGACCGGGACAGAAAACTCCTACGAGCAGTACTTC. The genes are TRBV28 and TRBJ2-5, with 7 bases aligning to TRBD1. The closer fit of TRBJ2-7 to the DNA end suggests the J call may be wrong. This CDR3 spans 16 amino acids. Germline lookup yields CDR1 MDHEN and CDR2 SYDVKM.

The J gene is TRBJ1-6, the V gene TRBV30; TRBD1 is a possible D gene (5 bases). The germline V gene encodes CDR1 GTSNPN and CDR2 SVGIG (reference sequence). V lost 3 bases and J 2 bases, leaving 14 bases between the germline ends. This CDR3 region has 16 residues. CDR3 nucleotide sequence: TGTGCCTGGAGATTGAGCAGGGCAGCCTATAATTCACCCCTCCACTTT. It is translated as CAWRLSRAAYNSPLHF.

The chain links TRBV27 to TRBJ2-7, with 8 bases that match TRBD1. V was pared by 6 bases and J by 3 bases, with 10 bases of the junction left unmatched. CDR1 is MNHEY and CDR2 is SMNVEV in the germline V gene (reference sequence). The CDR3 runs 15 residues. Here the CDR3 reads CASRLGQGAYYEQYF. The CDR3 DNA reads as TGTGCCAGCAGACTAGGGCAGGGGGCTTACTACGAGCAGTACTTC.

This sequence joins TRBV7-6 and TRBJ2-3; D remains unclear. The CDR3 runs to 14 residues. Germline CDR1 is SGHVS and CDR2 is FNYEAQ. V was shortened by 0 bases and J by 0 bases, with 4 bases between the two germline ends. The CDR3 coding sequence is TGTGCCAGCAGCTTAGCTCCAAGCACAGATACGCAGTATTTT. Translated: CASSLAPSTDTQYF.

The chain employs TRBV5-6 and TRBJ2-1; the match to TRBD2 covers 9 bases. In germline, CDR1 is SGHDT, CDR2 YYEEEE. V shed 1 base and J 4 bases; nucleotides not matched to a gene: 9. The CDR3 runs 17 residues. The CDR3 reads CASSLRIAGVKYNEQFF. The CDR3 nucleotides read TGTGCCAGCAGCTTGAGGATAGCGGGAGTAAAGTACAATGAGCAGTTCTTC.

The chain recombines TRBV6-1 with TRBJ1-5, with D perhaps matching TRBD1 (6 bases). Germline assignment: CDR1 MNHNS and CDR2 SASEGT. Trimming shortened V by 8 bases and J by 1 base, and 9 bases separated the two germline ends. This CDR3 has 13 amino acids. The CDR3 nucleotides read TGTGCCAGCCCAGGGGAAAGCAATCAGCCCCAGCATTTT. It encodes CASPGESNQPQHF.

This chain uses TRBV28 with TRBJ2-7; 11 bases are shared with TRBD1. CDR1 MDHEN and CDR2 SYDVKM come from the germline V gene. With 3 bases clipped from V and 6 bases from J, the junction kept 4 bases outside the gene matches. This CDR3 has 14 residues. CDR3 DNA sequence: TGTGCCAGCAGTTTTGCGGACAGGGGGCTCGAGCAGTACTTC. It codes for CASSFADRGLEQYF.

The chain joins TRBV20-1 to TRBJ2-7, with D perhaps matching TRBD2 (5 bases). With 5 bases removed from V and 6 bases from J, the gap between germline ends came to 11 bases. Germline values: CDR1 DFQATT, CDR2 SNEGSKA (reference sequence). The CDR3 totals 11 residues. The CDR3 DNA is TGCAGTGCTTTACTAGAGGGCGAGCAGTACTTC. Translating gives CSALLEGEQYF.

The gene calls are TRBV7-3 and TRBJ2-7; TRBD2 is a possible D gene (6 bases). V lost 1 base and J lost 2, with 12 bases in between. Per the germline V gene, CDR1 is SGHTA and CDR2 is FQGTGA. The CDR3 is 15 residues long. The DNA for the CDR3 is TGTGCCAGCAGCTTAAGTGGCGGGGCTGCCTACGAGCAGTACTTC. It specifies CASSLSGGAAYEQYF.

The rearrangement joins TRBV4-1 to TRBJ2-3; D unclear. This CDR3 is 13 amino acids long. Germline V CDR1 and CDR2: MGHRA, YSYEKL. Trimming cost V 7 bases and J 2 bases, with 10 bases left between them. CDR3 nucleotides: TGCGCCAGCAAGAGCGAGCTCACAGATACGCAGTATTTT. It is translated as CASKSELTDTQYF.

The V call is TRBV6-1, the J call TRBJ1-2; the match to TRBD1 covers 8 bases. The CDR3 sequence is 13 residues long. V was clipped by 5 bases and J by 10 bases; unmatched bases: 9. Germline V lookup: CDR1 MNHNS, CDR2 SASEGT. The CDR3 sequence: CASSKDRASYYTF. The CDR3, as DNA: TGTGCCAGCAGTAAGGACAGGGCGTCTTACTACACCTTC.

The chain combines TRBV7-6 with TRBJ2-7, with 8 bases matching TRBD2. CDR3 length: 15 residues. With V trimmed by 6 bases and J by 0 bases, 7 bases remained unmatched. CDR1 is SGHVS, CDR2 FNYEAQ, per germline. The CDR3 bases are TGTGCCAGCAGACAAACTAGCGGCTCCTCCTACGAGCAGTACTTC. It translates to CASRQTSGSSYEQYF.

The genes are TRBV5-1 and TRBJ2-5; 8 bases fit TRBD1. This CDR3 region has 15 residues. V was pared by 1 base and J by 2 bases, with 4 bases of the junction left unmatched. From germline, CDR1 is SGHRS and CDR2 YFSETQ. This CDR3 reads CASSLSHRGQETQYF. CDR3 in DNA: TGCGCCAGCAGCTTGAGCCACAGGGGGCAAGAGACCCAGTACTTC.

The V call is TRBV5-6, the J call TRBJ1-1, with a possible D match to TRBD1 (5 bases). CDR3 length: 13 residues. Trimming took 2 bases from V and 4 from J, leaving 9 bases between them. Per germline, CDR1 SGHDT and CDR2 YYEEEE. The CDR3 DNA reads as TGTGCCAGCAGCTTAGATCAGGGCACTGAAGCTTTCTTT. Translated, it gives CASSLDQGTEAFF.

This chain connects TRBV5-4 to TRBJ2-7, with TRBD2 as a possible D gene (7 bases). CDR1 and CDR2 from the germline V gene are SGHNT and YYREEE (reference sequence). The CDR3 covers 15 residues. V was cut by 5 bases and J by 2 bases, with 17 bases left in between. The CDR3 loop is CASRLQGGITYEQYF. The CDR3 bases are TGTGCCAGCAGACTACAGGGAGGGATAACCTACGAGCAGTACTTC.